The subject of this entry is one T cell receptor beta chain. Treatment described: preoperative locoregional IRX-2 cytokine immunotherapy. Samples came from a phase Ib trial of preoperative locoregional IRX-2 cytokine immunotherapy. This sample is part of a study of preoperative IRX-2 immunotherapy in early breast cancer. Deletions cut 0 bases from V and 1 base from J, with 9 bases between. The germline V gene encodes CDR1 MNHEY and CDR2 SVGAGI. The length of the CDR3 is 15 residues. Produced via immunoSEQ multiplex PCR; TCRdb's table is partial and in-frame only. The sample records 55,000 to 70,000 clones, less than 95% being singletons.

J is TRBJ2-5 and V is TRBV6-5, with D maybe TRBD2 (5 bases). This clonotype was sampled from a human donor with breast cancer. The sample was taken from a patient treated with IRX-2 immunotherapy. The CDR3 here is CASSYSGGLQETQYF. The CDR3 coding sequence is TGTGCCAGCAGTTACTCGGGCGGGCTCCAAGAGACCCAGTACTTC.